The present entry profiles one T cell receptor (beta chain) with its context. The data originate from a study of control samples from healthy donors and cancer patients. Trimming stripped 4 bases from V and 3 bases from J, with 4 bases between. The CDR3 covers 12 residues. Per the germline V gene, CDR1 is SNHLY and CDR2 is FYNNEI. Data came from immunoSEQ multiplex PCR; TCRdb stores just in-frame clones and leaves some out. The sample lists over 60,000 clones, about 90% occurring once. The sequenced material came from PBMCs. This TCR came from a woman aged 55-70 years with head and neck cancer. The genes are TRBV2 and TRBJ1-3; D is unclear. In DNA form, the CDR3 reads TGTGCCAGCAGTGTGCGTGGAAACACCATATATTTT. This sequence encodes CASSVRGNTIYF.